Sequencing of this T cell receptor beta chain was carried out in a study of blood T cells in healthy people across ages. Isolation per sample recovered at least 6 million PBMCs. Total RNA was isolated from each sample in quantities of at least 6 micrograms. Primed by a sample-barcoded 5' primer and a J-beta primer mix, a second PCR proceeded for roughly 6 to 12 cycles. TCRdb passed the 5' RACE reads through MiXCR, listing each CDR3 protein once. The table has roughly 1.5 million distinct CDR3 sequences, under 55% seen once. This clonotype was seen more than once but under ten times. The CDR3 extends over 14 amino acids. Trimming removed 0 bases at V and 11 bases at J, with 16 bases between. Germline lookup yields CDR1 SNHLY and CDR2 FYNNEI.

The specimen was blood. This receptor was obtained from a woman between 18 and 30 years old in good health. The rearrangement joins TRBV2 to TRBJ1-1; D call uncertain. In DNA, the CDR3 is TGTGCCAGCAGTGAAGCCTTCCGAGGACTAACGGCTTTCTTT. It is translated as CASSEAFRGLTAFF.